The 22 T cell receptor beta chains below were found in one sample sequenced in a study of cytomegalovirus exposure and HLA in healthy donors. Vbeta (60) and Jbeta (13) primers were used in the PCR. Sequencing was performed with immunoSEQ multiplex PCR; in TCRdb, only in-frame clones are kept and a portion is missing. This sample has about 120,000 clones, with about 8.6% found just once. The sequenced sample consisted of PBMCs. All receptors derive from a woman between 40 and 50 years old in good health and CMV-seropositive.

The chain employs TRBV19 and TRBJ1-2; D remains unclear. The V and J ends lost 3 bases and 10 bases respectively, with 12 bases between them. CDR1 and CDR2 (germline): LNHDA, SQIVND (reference sequence). This CDR3 has 12 amino acids. The CDR3 sequence: CASSIGRVHYTF. The DNA of the CDR3 is TGTGCCAGTAGTATCGGCCGGGTACACTACACCTTC.

There are a few counts of this clone. The V call is TRBV6-1, the J call TRBJ2-2, with D uncertain. V shed 5 bases and J shed 1 base, with 11 bases lying between them. The germline V gene encodes CDR1 MNHNS and CDR2 SASEGT. The CDR3 contains 15 residues. CDR3 sequence (DNA): TGTGCCAGCAGTCCTAGAGGTGGGAACACCGGGGAGCTGTTTTTT. This gives the protein CASSPRGGNTGELFF.

The V gene is TRBV14, the J gene TRBJ2-3; D is undetermined. The V end was cut by 3 bases, the J end by 5 bases, with 9 bases between. The CDR3 loop spans 13 amino acids. CDR1 is SGHDN, CDR2 FVKESK, per germline. CDR3 nucleotides: TGTGCCAGCAGCCAGGGTTCAGGAGATACGCAGTATTTT. Protein: CASSQGSGDTQYF.

The chain carries TRBV19 and TRBJ1-2, with TRBD1 matching 7 bases. The trim removed 8 bases at V and 2 bases at J, leaving 8 bases unmatched. The CDR3 has 14 amino acids. Germline V lookup: CDR1 LNHDA, CDR2 SQIVND (reference sequence). The DNA for the CDR3 is TGTGCCAGTTCCGCCTCGGACAGGAACTATGGCTACACCTTC. This codes for CASSASDRNYGYTF.

The J gene is TRBJ2-7, the V gene TRBV10-2; 12 positions agree with TRBD2. Trimming removed 6 bases from V and 4 bases from J; junction bases left unmatched: 10. From germline, CDR1 is WSHSY and CDR2 SAAADI. The CDR3 spans 16 residues. The CDR3, as DNA: TGCGCCAGCAGCTTGCGAGGACTAGCGGGGAAGTACGAGCAGTACTTC. Residues: CASSLRGLAGKYEQYF.

This rearrangement joins TRBV6-5 to TRBJ2-7, with 11 bases aligning to TRBD1. After removal of 2 bases from V and 0 bases from J, the junction contained 0 bases not matched to a gene. Germline loops: CDR1 MNHEY, CDR2 SVGAGI. This CDR3 region has 15 residues. The CDR3: CASSYGTGGSYEQYF. CDR3 in DNA: TGTGCCAGCAGTTACGGGACAGGGGGCTCCTACGAGCAGTACTTC.

This clone was observed a handful of times. This chain links TRBV9 with TRBJ1-2, with D unresolved. From germline, CDR1 is SGDLS and CDR2 YYNGEE. Trimming removed 0 bases at V and 6 bases at J, with 12 bases between. This CDR3 region has 14 residues. CDR3 region: CASSVDPRGHGYTF. CDR3 bases: TGTGCCAGCAGCGTAGACCCACGGGGTCATGGCTACACCTTC.

This sequence joins TRBV9 and TRBJ1-2; 8 positions agree with TRBD1. V lost 2 bases and J lost 7; bases outside the gene matches: 4. Looked up from germline, CDR1 is SGDLS and CDR2 is YYNGEE. The CDR3 runs 13 residues. The CDR3 DNA is TGTGCCAGCAGCGTTCAGGGGGCGGGTGGCTACACCTTC. This codes for CASSVQGAGGYTF.

Only a few counts were recorded for this clone. The chain has TRBV12-5 and TRBJ2-2; D may be TRBD1 (6 bases). Per the germline V gene, CDR1 is LGHNT and CDR2 is FRNRAP. The CDR3 sequence is 13 residues long. Trimming cost V 7 bases and J 5 bases, with 11 bases left between them. DNA for the CDR3: TGTGCTAGTGCTCAGGGGCGGACCGGGGAGCTGTTTTTT. Protein product: CASAQGRTGELFF.

This clone was seen more than once but under ten times. This sequence joins TRBV6-1 and TRBJ2-7; 9 positions agree with TRBD1. Germline-derived CDR1 and CDR2 are MNHNS and SASEGT. V lost 11 bases to trimming and J lost 2 bases; unmatched junction nucleotides: 1. There are 11 residues in the CDR3. The CDR3: CAGQGTYEQYF. In DNA form, the CDR3 reads TGTGCCGGACAGGGGACCTACGAGCAGTACTTC.

In this sample, this clone turned up a few times. The J gene is TRBJ2-7, the V gene TRBV10-2, with TRBD2 identical over 7 bases. CDR1 and CDR2 from the germline V gene are WSHSY and SAAADI. Trimming cost V 0 bases and J 7 bases; bases outside gene matches: 9. The CDR3 is made up of 15 amino acids. CDR3 protein: CASSESGGEGLEQYF. The CDR3 DNA reads TGCGCCAGCAGTGAGTCTGGGGGGGAGGGCTTGGAGCAGTACTTC.

V is TRBV19 and J is TRBJ1-2; D is uncertain. Between the trimmed V and J ends, which lost 3 bases and 5 bases, there was a span of 16 bases. The CDR3 has 15 residues. The germline CDR1 and CDR2 sequences are LNHDA and SQIVND (reference sequence). The CDR3 protein is CASSISENPLYGYTF. The CDR3, as DNA: TGTGCCAGTAGTATCTCCGAGAACCCTCTGTATGGCTACACCTTC.

This clone was recorded a few times. This rearrangement joins TRBV7-2 to TRBJ2-7; the D gene is possibly TRBD1 (5 bases). V was pared by 5 bases and J by 9 bases, with 23 bases between. Germline CDR1 and CDR2: SGHTA and FQGNSA. The CDR3 is made up of 15 amino acids. CDR3 protein: CASSLSDRYPEGQYF. The DNA of the CDR3 is TGTGCCAGCAGCCTATCCGACAGATACCCCGAAGGGCAGTACTTC.

This clone was counted between two and nine times. V is TRBV15 and J is TRBJ2-1; weak D call: TRBD2 (5 bases). Deletions cut 0 bases from V and 5 bases from J, with 8 bases between. This CDR3 region has 14 residues. Germline loops: CDR1 LNHNV, CDR2 YYDKDF (reference sequence). CDR3 coding DNA: TGTGCCACCAGCAGAGAACGGCGGGACAATGAGCAGTTCTTC. Its protein is CATSRERRDNEQFF.

J is TRBJ1-1 and V is TRBV6-1, with 9 bases that match TRBD1. The J segment lost 3 bases and the V segment lost 6 bases, leaving 8 bases of the junction unmatched. The germline V gene has CDR1 MNHNS and CDR2 SASEGT. The CDR3 covers 15 residues. The CDR3 loop reads CASRHSWDRDTEAFF. For the CDR3, the DNA is TGTGCCAGCAGACATAGTTGGGACAGGGACACTGAAGCTTTCTTT.

This clone was counted a few times. The rearrangement joins TRBV7-3 to TRBJ2-1; 7 positions agree with TRBD2. The junction had 6 bases not matched to a gene; V was cut back by 5 bases and J by 2 bases. The CDR3 length is 15 residues. The germline gives CDR1 SGHTA, CDR2 FQGTGA. CDR3 sequence reads: CASSPSRGAYNEQFF. The CDR3 bases are TGTGCCAGCAGCCCCTCCCGGGGGGCCTACAATGAGCAGTTCTTC.

The CDR3 bases are TGTGCCAGCAGCTCCGTTAGCGGGGAAGACAATGAGCAGTTCTTC. It codes for CASSSVSGEDNEQFF. This chain connects TRBV13 to TRBJ2-1; 8 bases are a match to TRBD2. Looked up from germline, CDR1 is PRHDT and CDR2 is FYEKMQ (reference sequence). The junction had 7 bases not matched to a gene; V was cut back by 4 bases and J by 5 bases. The CDR3 runs to 15 residues.

This clone was seen a few times. V gene TRBV6-5 combines with J gene TRBJ1-5; no reliable D call. Per germline, CDR1 MNHEY and CDR2 SVGAGI. The CDR3 has 13 residues. Trimming shortened V by 4 bases and J by 0 bases, and 4 bases separated the two germline ends. CDR3 sequence (DNA): TGTGCCAGCAGTTTAGATAGCAATCAGCCCCAGCATTTT. Its translation is CASSLDSNQPQHF.

On this clone: Germline is not matched at one junction end, which may reflect a read error. The rearrangement uses TRBV6-1 and TRBJ2-3, with D maybe TRBD2 (7 bases). Germline CDR1 is MNHNS and CDR2 is SASEGT. This CDR3 spans 14 amino acids. CDR3 protein: CASSEEGGTDTQYF. CDR3 coding DNA: TGTGCCAGCAGCGAAGAGGGGGGGACAGATACGCAGTATTTT.

In its sample, this clone was seen a few times. The chain joins TRBV7-8 to TRBJ2-2, with TRBD1 matching 11 bases. The CDR3 is 16 residues long. Germline V lookup: CDR1 SGHVS, CDR2 FQNEAQ. V was clipped by 7 bases and J by 4 bases; unmatched bases: 8. As DNA, the CDR3 is TGTGCCAGCATCCAACCCGGGACAGGGGGCACCGGGGAGCTGTTTTTT. It encodes CASIQPGTGGTGELFF.

This sequence joins TRBV19 and TRBJ1-1; D perhaps matches TRBD1 (6 bases). Germline V gene lookup returns CDR1 LNHDA and CDR2 SQIVND (reference sequence). This CDR3 is 13 amino acids long. V was pared by 2 bases and J by 5 bases, with 9 bases between. CDR3 residues: CASSIRQETEAFF. The CDR3 DNA reads as TGTGCCAGTAGTATAAGACAGGAGACTGAAGCTTTCTTT.

The chain has TRBV5-1 and TRBJ1-5, with D possibly being TRBD1 (5 bases). Germline loops: CDR1 SGHRS, CDR2 YFSETQ. The CDR3 spans 15 residues. V dropped 0 bases and J dropped 2 bases, with 9 bases sitting between them. CDR3 DNA sequence: TGCGCCAGCAGCTTGGGCGGGACTGGCAATCAGCCCCAGCATTTT. This encodes CASSLGGTGNQPQHF.